Sequencing of this T cell receptor beta chain was carried out in a study of T cell responses to AZD1222 COVID-19 vaccine (dated by TCRdb to the early 2020s). About the study as a whole: AZD1222 recipients with second doses at about 4 weeks or about 12 weeks were pooled, because spike-specific TCR depth and breadth did not differ between schedules. Trial participants were enrolled by age into 18-55, 56-69 and 70-plus year subgroups, with around 150, 28 and 57 TCR-sequenced participants respectively. TCR sequencing covered fewer than 250 trial participants: about 210 given two doses of AZD1222 and about 26 given two doses of MenACWY control vaccine. Broader findings and caveats from the paper: Because no samples from the day 14 peak response were available, repertoires could be characterized only after the peak T cell response. In the small 56-69-year group, the increase in depth fell short of significance, most likely because of low power. After two AZD1222 doses, both the breadth and the depth of spike-specific TCRs were significantly higher than at day 0 and than in MenACWY recipients. CD4 TCRs associated with the vaccine covered the entire spike protein, and the dominant responses were in regions 160-218 and 743-854. Nearly half of unique spike-specific TCRs reportedly recognized epitopes outside regions mutated in the B.1.351 and B.1.1.7 variants. Participants were mostly white British and included more females than males, and it was suggested by the authors that clonal diversity may have been underestimated. Only six or seven AZD1222 recipients were SARS-CoV-2 seropositive at baseline, limiting conclusions about previously exposed vaccinees.

The V end loses 6 bases and the J end loses 3 bases, and a stretch of 11 bases separates them. Reading from cysteine to phenylalanine, the CDR3 counts 13 amino acids. Only the CDR3 region is kept as DNA, spanning 39 bases read in frame from base 1. The CDR3 regions of human TCRbeta chains were analyzed by immunosequencing. As for the original processing: TCRs in the repertoires were matched against a reference library of SARS-CoV-2-specific TCRs that had been generated with the MIRA antigen-specificity platform. Breadth meant the fraction of unique TCRs that were SARS-CoV-2-associated, whereas depth meant the fraction of total T cells that were SARS-CoV-2-associated. Using the MIRA data, each spike-specific TCR was assigned both to the spike region to which the TCR was reactive and to a CD4 or CD8 class. Log10-transformed breadth and depth values were compared by one-way ANOVA with Sidak's multiple comparisons tests. TCRdb carries this immuneACCESS record with in-frame sequences only. Its versions omit some clonotypes, under half of them owing to an unresolved V gene in the studies checked, with the rest unexplained. V, J and clone size were drawn from that table, and D and trimming were deduced from the DNA. The sample records about 150,000 clones, 85% to 95% of which are singletons. The ten top clones hold approximately 9% of the sample.

Read against the paper, the sample's time point label means: baseline before first vaccination. Samples from vaccinated people were obtained from the UK trials COV001 and COV002, which included a single-blind randomized controlled phase 2/3 trial of AZD1222 (ChAdOx1 nCoV-19) in healthy adults. For TCRbeta chain sequencing, PBMC samples were collected from trial participants at day 0 and at day 28 after the second dose. A remark on this clone: Which antigen it targets is not known. Base qualities are not recorded, but no much larger clone differs from it by a single base.

The sample here was peripheral blood, taken on day 0 of AZD1222 vaccination. The source is an adult in good health. The sequence is built from TRBV12-3 or TRBV12-4 and TRBJ1-1; the D gene is unclear. The CDR3 has the sequence CASRRLVYTEAFF. The DNA reads as follows: TGTGCCAGCAGGAGACTGGTGTACACTGAAGCTTTCTTT.